These T cell receptor beta chains were read from a single sample in a study of blood T cell repertoires in COVID-19. The assay was immunoSEQ multiplex PCR, and TCRdb's table has in-frame clones only and misses some. The sample carries 90,000 to 100,000 clones, approximately 88% recorded once. Source material: peripheral blood. These receptors originate from a woman between 55 and 75 years old with COVID-19, enrolled during active disease. The CDR3 runs from the conserved cysteine through the conserved F or W. A D gene is named only where the DNA matches it firmly. Part of the rows lack a size; the others show once, few, many or a class for expanded clones.

CDR3nt: TGTGCCAGCAATCAGGGGCAGGTTCGAAAACTGTTTTTT; CDR3aa: CASNQGQVRKLFF; d_gene: NA; v_gene: TRBV6-5; j_gene: TRBJ1-4; abundance: NA
CDR3nt: TGTGCCAGCAGTTACGCGTCAGGGCTTCACGGGGAGCTGTTTTTT; CDR3aa: CASSYASGLHGELFF; d_gene: NA; v_gene: TRBV6-2/TRBV6-3; j_gene: TRBJ2-2; abundance: NA
CDR3nt: TGTGCCGGGGACAGGGGCTCTGGAAACACCATATATTTT; CDR3aa: CAGDRGSGNTIYF; d_gene: TRBD1; v_gene: TRBV30; j_gene: TRBJ1-3; abundance: NA
CDR3nt: TGTGCCAGTAGTATAGGGGTGGGCTCCACCGGGGAGCTGTTTTTT; CDR3aa: CASSIGVGSTGELFF; d_gene: NA; v_gene: TRBV19; j_gene: TRBJ2-2; abundance: NA
CDR3nt: TGTGCCAGCAGCCAGACCGGACAGGGAAGACTTACCTACAATGAGCAGTTCTTC; CDR3aa: CASSQTGQGRLTYNEQFF; d_gene: TRBD1; v_gene: TRBV13; j_gene: TRBJ2-1; abundance: NA
CDR3nt: TGCAGCGTTTCCCGGGGACAGAACTATGGCTACACCTTC; CDR3aa: CSVSRGQNYGYTF; d_gene: TRBD1; v_gene: TRBV29-1; j_gene: TRBJ1-2; abundance: NA
CDR3nt: TGTGCCAGTAGTATACGACCCGACATCTACTCCTATAATTCACCCCTCCACTTT; CDR3aa: CASSIRPDIYSYNSPLHF; d_gene: NA; v_gene: TRBV19; j_gene: TRBJ1-6; abundance: NA
CDR3nt: TGTGCCAGCAGCTTAGGGACTAGCATAACCGGGGAGCTGTTTTTT; CDR3aa: CASSLGTSITGELFF; d_gene: TRBD2; v_gene: TRBV11-2; j_gene: TRBJ2-2; abundance: once
CDR3nt: TGTGCCTGGAGTGTAACGGGGGTCGAGCAGTACTTC; CDR3aa: CAWSVTGVEQYF; d_gene: NA; v_gene: TRBV30; j_gene: TRBJ2-7; abundance: NA
CDR3nt: TGTGCCAGCACACCCTGGGGCCTTATGAACGAGCAGTACTTC; CDR3aa: CASTPWGLMNEQYF; d_gene: NA; v_gene: TRBV6-6; j_gene: TRBJ2-7; abundance: NA
CDR3nt: TGTGCCAGTAGTATAGATCGCAGGTTTAATCAGCCCCAGCATTTT; CDR3aa: CASSIDRRFNQPQHF; d_gene: NA; v_gene: TRBV19; j_gene: TRBJ1-5; abundance: NA
CDR3nt: TGTGCCAGCAGCACCTCCGGGACAGGGGACACCGGGGAGCTGTTTTTT; CDR3aa: CASSTSGTGDTGELFF; d_gene: TRBD1; v_gene: TRBV28; j_gene: TRBJ2-2; abundance: NA
CDR3nt: TGTGCCAGCAGTGACCAGGGGACAATTAATCAGCCCCAGCATTTT; CDR3aa: CASSDQGTINQPQHF; d_gene: NA; v_gene: TRBV2; j_gene: TRBJ1-5; abundance: few
CDR3nt: TGTGCCAGCAGCGACACAAACACCGGGGAGCTGTTTTTT; CDR3aa: CASSDTNTGELFF; d_gene: NA; v_gene: TRBV9; j_gene: TRBJ2-2; abundance: NA
CDR3nt: TGCAGTGCTAGTTGGGCAGGGGAGTATGGCTACACCTTC; CDR3aa: CSASWAGEYGYTF; d_gene: NA; v_gene: TRBV20-1; j_gene: TRBJ1-2; abundance: NA
CDR3nt: TGTGCCAGCAGCCTCTTACAGGGGCCTTATGAAGCTTTCTTT; CDR3aa: CASSLLQGPYEAFF; d_gene: TRBD1; v_gene: TRBV28; j_gene: TRBJ1-1; abundance: few
CDR3nt: TGCGCCAGCAGCCCATATCCCTCCCGGGACAGGGCTTCTGGAAACACCATATATTTT; CDR3aa: CASSPYPSRDRASGNTIYF; d_gene: TRBD1; v_gene: TRBV4-1; j_gene: TRBJ1-3; abundance: NA
CDR3nt: TGTGCCTGGGGATTGTCTCGAGCTGGTGGCTACACCTTC; CDR3aa: CAWGLSRAGGYTF; d_gene: NA; v_gene: TRBV30; j_gene: TRBJ1-2; abundance: NA
CDR3nt: TGTGCCAGCAGCCCATCGGGAGGGAGCAATCAGCCCCAGCATTTT; CDR3aa: CASSPSGGSNQPQHF; d_gene: NA; v_gene: TRBV7-9; j_gene: TRBJ1-5; abundance: NA
CDR3nt: TGTGCCAGCTTCGACAGCTCCAATAACTATGGCTACACCTTC; CDR3aa: CASFDSSNNYGYTF; d_gene: NA; v_gene: TRBV2; j_gene: TRBJ1-2; abundance: NA
CDR3nt: TGCGCCAGCAGACACACTTTCCGGGGGGCCCAGTACTTC; CDR3aa: CASRHTFRGAQYF; d_gene: TRBD2; v_gene: TRBV23-1; j_gene: TRBJ2-5; abundance: few
CDR3nt: TGTGCCAGCAGCTTAGGCTCAGAATATGGCTACACCTTC; CDR3aa: CASSLGSEYGYTF; d_gene: NA; v_gene: TRBV7-2; j_gene: TRBJ1-2; abundance: NA
CDR3nt: TGCGCCAGCAGCTTCGTAGCGGGAACCACAGATACGCAGTATTTT; CDR3aa: CASSFVAGTTDTQYF; d_gene: TRBD2; v_gene: TRBV5-1; j_gene: TRBJ2-3; abundance: NA
CDR3nt: TGTGCCAGCAGCGTAGTTGCGGGGTCTCCGAGCTCCTACAATGAGCAGTTCTTC; CDR3aa: CASSVVAGSPSSYNEQFF; d_gene: NA; v_gene: TRBV9; j_gene: TRBJ2-1; abundance: once
CDR3nt: TGTGCCAGCAGTGACCAGACTAGCCAAGTTGAGCAGTTCTTC; CDR3aa: CASSDQTSQVEQFF; d_gene: TRBD2; v_gene: TRBV2; j_gene: TRBJ2-1; abundance: NA
CDR3nt: TGTGCCAGCAGCCGGTCGGGGACAGGGATGAGAGAGACCCAGTACTTC; CDR3aa: CASSRSGTGMRETQYF; d_gene: TRBD1; v_gene: TRBV7-2; j_gene: TRBJ2-5; abundance: NA
CDR3nt: TGTGCCAGCACCAAAGACGCCTACTCCTACGAGCAGTACTTC; CDR3aa: CASTKDAYSYEQYF; d_gene: NA; v_gene: TRBV7-9; j_gene: TRBJ2-7; abundance: NA
CDR3nt: TGTGCCAGTAGTATGAGAGGGGGACAGGGGGATAGCAATCAGCCCCAGCATTTT; CDR3aa: CASSMRGGQGDSNQPQHF; d_gene: TRBD1; v_gene: TRBV19; j_gene: TRBJ1-5; abundance: NA
CDR3nt: TGCGCCAGCAGCCTGAGACAGGGGTCCAATGAGCAGTTCTTC; CDR3aa: CASSLRQGSNEQFF; d_gene: TRBD1; v_gene: TRBV4-1; j_gene: TRBJ2-1; abundance: NA
CDR3nt: TGTGCCAGCAGTGAATGGTTGGGGGTTGTCGGGACAGCTAATGAAAAACTGTTTTTT; CDR3aa: CASSEWLGVVGTANEKLFF; d_gene: TRBD1; v_gene: TRBV6-1; j_gene: TRBJ1-4; abundance: NA
CDR3nt: TGTGCCAGCAGCGTAGATCCCGCAACTAATGAAAAACTGTTTTTT; CDR3aa: CASSVDPATNEKLFF; d_gene: NA; v_gene: TRBV9; j_gene: TRBJ1-4; abundance: NA
CDR3nt: TGTGCCAGCAGTTTCGGCGGGTCCAGCTCCTACGAGCAGTACTTC; CDR3aa: CASSFGGSSSYEQYF; d_gene: NA; v_gene: TRBV27; j_gene: TRBJ2-7; abundance: NA
CDR3nt: TGTGCCAGCAGTGAAGGGACCAGGGGGTCCTACGAGCAGTACTTC; CDR3aa: CASSEGTRGSYEQYF; d_gene: TRBD1; v_gene: TRBV2; j_gene: TRBJ2-7; abundance: once
CDR3nt: TGTGCCAGCAGCAAAGGTGCAGGGCGAATCACCGGGGAGCTGTTTTTT; CDR3aa: CASSKGAGRITGELFF; d_gene: NA; v_gene: TRBV21-1; j_gene: TRBJ2-2; abundance: NA
CDR3nt: TGTGCCAGCAGGTCCGGACAGGGGGCAGGGACTGAAGCTTTCTTT; CDR3aa: CASRSGQGAGTEAFF; d_gene: TRBD1; v_gene: TRBV28; j_gene: TRBJ1-1; abundance: NA
CDR3nt: TGTGCCAGCAGTGGGTCACCCGGCACTGAAGCTTTCTTT; CDR3aa: CASSGSPGTEAFF; d_gene: NA; v_gene: TRBV2; j_gene: TRBJ1-1; abundance: NA
CDR3nt: TGCAGCGCCGAGACAGGGGTCTACACTGAAGCTTTCTTT; CDR3aa: CSAETGVYTEAFF; d_gene: TRBD1; v_gene: TRBV29-1; j_gene: TRBJ1-1; abundance: once
CDR3nt: TGTGCCAGCAGCCAAGGCACCACAGGGATATGGGGTGGCTACACCTTC; CDR3aa: CASSQGTTGIWGGYTF; d_gene: NA; v_gene: TRBV4-2; j_gene: TRBJ1-2; abundance: few
CDR3nt: TGCGCCAGCAGCCAATTACTCCGGGAGGCTGGAAGCTCCTACGAGCAGTACTTC; CDR3aa: CASSQLLREAGSSYEQYF; d_gene: TRBD2; v_gene: TRBV4-1; j_gene: TRBJ2-7; abundance: NA
CDR3nt: TGTGCCAGCAGCGTAGCCCAGGGCACAGATACGCAGTATTTT; CDR3aa: CASSVAQGTDTQYF; d_gene: NA; v_gene: TRBV9; j_gene: TRBJ2-3; abundance: NA
CDR3nt: TGTGCCAGCAGCTTGGGACTAGCGGGGGGATTTCGAGATACGCAGTATTTT; CDR3aa: CASSLGLAGGFRDTQYF; d_gene: TRBD2; v_gene: TRBV7-2; j_gene: TRBJ2-3; abundance: NA
CDR3nt: TGTGCCAGCAGTTTATTTGGACAGAGGACGAACTATGGCTACACCTTC; CDR3aa: CASSLFGQRTNYGYTF; d_gene: NA; v_gene: TRBV28; j_gene: TRBJ1-2; abundance: NA
CDR3nt: TGTGCCAGCAGTATCGACAGGGCGGGAAACACCATATATTTT; CDR3aa: CASSIDRAGNTIYF; d_gene: TRBD1; v_gene: TRBV28; j_gene: TRBJ1-3; abundance: NA
CDR3nt: TGTGCCAGCGAGGCGACAGGTTACACCGGGGAGCTGTTTTTT; CDR3aa: CASEATGYTGELFF; d_gene: NA; v_gene: TRBV6-5; j_gene: TRBJ2-2; abundance: NA
CDR3nt: TGTGCCTGGAAGCGAGGGTCTGGGGCCAACGTCCTGACTTTC; CDR3aa: CAWKRGSGANVLTF; d_gene: NA; v_gene: TRBV30; j_gene: TRBJ2-6; abundance: NA
CDR3nt: TGTGCCAGCAGCAAACGACAGGACTCCGGGACAGCGTACTACGAGCAGTACTTC; CDR3aa: CASSKRQDSGTAYYEQYF; d_gene: NA; v_gene: TRBV21-1; j_gene: TRBJ2-7; abundance: NA
CDR3nt: TGTGCCAGCTCCAATCGGGGCTATGGCTACACCTTC; CDR3aa: CASSNRGYGYTF; d_gene: NA; v_gene: TRBV28; j_gene: TRBJ1-2; abundance: few
CDR3nt: TGTGCCAGCAGCCCGACTAGCGGGGGAAGAGATACGCAGTATTTT; CDR3aa: CASSPTSGGRDTQYF; d_gene: TRBD2; v_gene: TRBV6-5; j_gene: TRBJ2-3; abundance: NA
CDR3nt: TGTGCCAGCAGTACCAGACGACAGTCCCTCCACTTT; CDR3aa: CASSTRRQSLHF; d_gene: NA; v_gene: TRBV12-3/TRBV12-4; j_gene: TRBJ1-6; abundance: NA
CDR3nt: TGTGCCAGCAGTTACTCGACGGGAGGAGGCTATGGCTACACCTTC; CDR3aa: CASSYSTGGGYGYTF; d_gene: NA; v_gene: TRBV6-5; j_gene: TRBJ1-2; abundance: NA
CDR3nt: TGTGCCAGCAGCGTGACAGTTCAAGAGACCCAGTACTTC; CDR3aa: CASSVTVQETQYF; d_gene: NA; v_gene: TRBV11-2; j_gene: TRBJ2-5; abundance: NA
CDR3nt: TGTGCCAGCAGTTACTGGCAGCGGGGGGGCCTTGATACGCAGTATTTT; CDR3aa: CASSYWQRGGLDTQYF; d_gene: TRBD2; v_gene: TRBV6-5; j_gene: TRBJ2-3; abundance: NA
CDR3nt: TGCGCCAGCAGCCAAGAGGGACTAACCTACAATGAGCAGTTCTTC; CDR3aa: CASSQEGLTYNEQFF; d_gene: TRBD2; v_gene: TRBV4-1; j_gene: TRBJ2-1; abundance: NA
CDR3nt: TGCGCCAGCAGCGGCGAGGCTTACGAGCAGTACTTC; CDR3aa: CASSGEAYEQYF; d_gene: NA; v_gene: TRBV5-1; j_gene: TRBJ2-7; abundance: NA
CDR3nt: TGTGCCAGCAGTTTATCTCTACCCACGACAGGGACAATTAATTCCGATGGCTACACCTTC; CDR3aa: CASSLSLPTTGTINSDGYTF; d_gene: TRBD1; v_gene: TRBV27; j_gene: TRBJ1-2; abundance: NA